Listed here is a single T cell receptor beta chain. This sequence may be a read error, since a much larger clone differs from it by one base. The sample belongs to a study of read filtering for tumor transcriptome and immune sequencing. Study context: Roughly 8 patients were R-ISS I, some 15 were R-ISS II, 7 were R-ISS III.

This library used around 400 ng RNA and molecular barcoded adaptors spanning alpha/delta and beta/gamma chains. Using its own MiXCR run on the reads, TCRdb lists one record per CDR3 protein. This sample has over 45,000 distinct CDR3 sequences, with under 25% found just once. Sequenced: a population of CD138-negative cells sorted from bone marrow. The clonotype comes from a donor at least 40 years old with multiple myeloma.

DNA for the CDR3: TGCAGCGCCAAACCTACAGATACGCAGTATTTT. Protein sequence: CSAKPTDTQYF. This rearrangement joins TRBV29-1 to TRBJ2-3; D unresolved. From germline, CDR1 is SQVTM and CDR2 ANQGSEA. The V gene lost 7 bases and the J gene lost 3 bases, with 8 bases spanning the gap. The CDR3 runs to 11 residues.